Following are 26 T cell receptor beta chains from one sample sequenced in a study of OX40 agonist ivuxolimab in advanced cancers. Measured with immunoSEQ multiplex PCR; TCRdb has only the in-frame clones, and not every one. Altogether tens of thousands of clones are present, over 85% being singletons, with the ten largest covering around 0.64%. Sequenced material: CD4+ or CD8+ T cells sorted from blood, taken in a trial of the OX40 agonist ivuxolimab. These receptors were taken from an adult with an advanced solid tumor such as melanoma, head and neck, liver or kidney cancer.

The rearrangement joins TRBV19 to TRBJ1-2, with no clear D. The CDR3 contains 12 residues. V lost 1 base, J lost 9 bases, and 9 bases lay in between. The germline V gene encodes CDR1 LNHDA and CDR2 SQIVND (reference sequence). In nucleotides, the CDR3 is TGTGCCAGTAGTATAGCGTTGGGCCGCTACACCTTC. Protein: CASSIALGRYTF.

Here the CDR3 reads CASSLSLGREDTQYF. The CDR3 region has the DNA TGTGCCAGCAGTTTATCCCTGGGAAGGGAAGATACGCAGTATTTT. The chain is built from TRBV27 and TRBJ2-3; D not resolved. The CDR3 consists of 15 residues. Germline lookup yields CDR1 MNHEY and CDR2 SMNVEV (reference sequence). The ends were cut back, 0 bases at V and 5 bases at J, with 12 bases in the middle.

The chain has TRBV6-1 and TRBJ2-1, with 8 bases identical to TRBD1. The CDR3 has 15 residues. Germline assignment: CDR1 MNHNS and CDR2 SASEGT. V shed 7 bases and J 4 bases; nucleotides not matched to a gene: 9. The CDR3 sequence: CASTKQGDSYNEQFF. CDR3 DNA: TGTGCCAGCACTAAACAGGGGGACTCATACAATGAGCAGTTCTTC.

V is TRBV29-1 and J is TRBJ1-1; 7 nucleotides match TRBD1. This CDR3 has 14 residues. V was clipped by 6 bases and J by 4 bases; unmatched bases: 11. Germline-derived CDR1 and CDR2 are SQVTM and ANQGSEA. CDR3 protein: CSVKGGAAVTEAFF. Here the CDR3 DNA reads TGCAGCGTAAAAGGGGGCGCGGCTGTCACTGAAGCTTTCTTT.

V is TRBV11-3 and J is TRBJ2-2; unclear D gene. Per germline, CDR1 SGHNT and CDR2 YENEEA. The CDR3 covers 11 residues. V lost 4 bases, J lost 10 bases, and 7 bases lay in between. The CDR3 loop reads CASSSQVELFF. Written as DNA, the CDR3 is TGTGCCAGCAGCTCTCAAGTGGAGCTGTTTTTT. Combining the CDR3 with reference TRBV11-3 and TRBJ2-2 gives the whole variable domain EAGVVQSPRYKIIEKKQPVAFWCNPISGHNTLYWYLQNLGQGPELLIRYENEEAVDDSQLPKDRFSAERLKGVDSTLKIQPAELGDSAVYLCASSSQVELFFGEGSRLTVL.

The V and J genes are TRBV5-4 and TRBJ2-2, with 9 bases aligning to TRBD2. CDR1 is SGHNT and CDR2 is YYREEE in the germline V gene (reference sequence). The CDR3 is 16 residues long. V lost 1 base to trimming and J lost 5 bases; unmatched junction nucleotides: 6. DNA of the CDR3: TGTGCCAGCAGCTTGTATGCGGGAGGGCCTACCGGGGAGCTGTTTTTT. It codes for CASSLYAGGPTGELFF. Based on the CDR3 plus reference TRBV5-4 and TRBJ2-2, the full variable domain is ETGVTQSPTHLIKTRGQQVTLRCSSQSGHNTVSWYQQALGQGPQFIFQYYREEENGRGNFPPRFSGLQFPNYSSELNVNALELDDSALYLCASSLYAGGPTGELFFGEGSRLTVL.

This chain connects TRBV6-4 to TRBJ1-6; D is unresolved. The germline CDR1 and CDR2 sequences are MRHNA and SNTAGT. The CDR3 is made up of 13 amino acids. Trimming left V 0 bases short and J 6 bases short, with 3 bases between. Written as DNA, the CDR3 is TGTGCCAGCAGTGACTCTGGTAATTCACCCCTCCACTTT. Protein sequence: CASSDSGNSPLHF.

V gene TRBV5-1 combines with J gene TRBJ2-5, with D perhaps TRBD2 (5 bases). The CDR3 loop spans 15 amino acids. V was cut by 1 base and J by 3 bases, with 13 bases left in between. CDR1 and CDR2 from the germline V gene are SGHRS and YFSETQ. The CDR3 region is CASSLLMTEEETQYF. The CDR3 DNA follows: TGCGCCAGCAGCTTGCTTATGACGGAGGAAGAGACCCAGTACTTC.

This clone appeared once. This sequence joins TRBV6-5 and TRBJ2-3; no reliable D call. Trimming cost V 2 bases and J 1 base, with 7 bases left between them. Germline lookup yields CDR1 MNHEY and CDR2 SVGAGI. The CDR3 contains 14 residues. CDR3 coding DNA: TGTGCCAGCAGTTACAAAGCGCGCACAGATACGCAGTATTTT. It yields the protein CASSYKARTDTQYF.

The chain links TRBV6-5 to TRBJ1-3, with D perhaps TRBD1 (5 bases). Looked up from germline, CDR1 is MNHEY and CDR2 is SVGAGI. The V end lost 5 bases, the J end lost 4 bases, and 15 bases lay between the germline ends. This CDR3 contains 15 residues. The CDR3 nucleotides are TGTGCCAGCAGTGTCGGGGGGGACGTAGGAAACACCATATATTTT. Amino acids: CASSVGGDVGNTIYF.

This chain uses TRBV6-1 with TRBJ2-1; unclear D gene. CDR1 and CDR2 (germline): MNHNS, SASEGT. CDR3 length: 14 residues. Trimming took 8 bases from V and 4 from J, leaving 15 bases between them. CDR3 DNA sequence: TGTGCCAGCTACGGCAGTCTGACTTACAATGAGCAGTTCTTC. Its protein is CASYGSLTYNEQFF.

The chain couples TRBV5-4 to TRBJ2-7; TRBD1 agrees at 9 bases. With V trimmed by 0 bases and J by 4 bases, 14 bases remained unmatched. Germline V lookup: CDR1 SGHNT, CDR2 YYREEE (reference sequence). The CDR3 runs to 18 residues. This CDR3 reads CASSLGTGVFQGGYEQYF. CDR3 DNA sequence: TGTGCCAGCAGCTTGGGGACAGGGGTTTTTCAGGGGGGATACGAGCAGTACTTC.

The gene calls are TRBV6-5 and TRBJ2-7, with D uncertain. The germline CDR1 and CDR2 sequences are MNHEY and SVGAGI. Trimming shortened V by 2 bases and J by 5 bases, and 10 bases separated the two germline ends. This CDR3 region has 13 residues. The CDR3 DNA sequence: TGTGCCAGCAGTTACCAATTTAGAGACGAGCAGTACTTC. It encodes CASSYQFRDEQYF.

The chain has TRBV5-1 and TRBJ2-5; tentative D call: TRBD2 (6 bases). Trimming took 0 bases from V and 4 from J, leaving 10 bases between them. The germline gives CDR1 SGHRS, CDR2 YFSETQ. The CDR3 is made up of 14 amino acids. The CDR3 DNA sequence: TGCGCCAGCAGCTTGGTGCGGGGTGGAGAGACCCAGTACTTC. Its protein product is CASSLVRGGETQYF.

The gene calls are TRBV5-6 and TRBJ2-7; 13 nucleotides align to TRBD2. Unmatched junction bases numbered 15, after V lost 4 bases and J lost 2 bases. Germline V gene sequence: CDR1 SGHDT, CDR2 YYEEEE. The CDR3 has 19 residues. CDR3: CASSLRVQLAGGPTYEQYF. In DNA form, the CDR3 reads TGTGCCAGCAGCCTGCGGGTCCAACTAGCGGGGGGGCCTACCTACGAGCAGTACTTC.

J is TRBJ2-7 and V is TRBV5-1; no reliable D call. The CDR3 spans 15 residues. The germline gives CDR1 SGHRS, CDR2 YFSETQ. Trimming removed 5 bases at V and 2 bases at J, with 17 bases between. The CDR3 loop is CASSPDGQPPYEQYF. The CDR3 bases are TGCGCCAGCAGTCCCGACGGCCAGCCACCCTACGAGCAGTACTTC.

This chain uses TRBV10-3 with TRBJ2-7; D perhaps matches TRBD2 (5 bases). This CDR3 has 13 residues. CDR1 and CDR2 (germline): ENHRY, SYGVKD. V was clipped by 4 bases and J by 5 bases, with 12 bases between them. The CDR3 nucleotides are TGTGCCATCAGTGTCGGAGAGGGCGACGAGCAGTACTTC. Residues: CAISVGEGDEQYF.

This sequence joins TRBV10-2 and TRBJ2-1; D remains ambiguous. CDR1 is WSHSY, CDR2 SAAADI, per germline. Trimming shortened V by 6 bases and J by 4 bases, and 7 bases separated the two germline ends. This CDR3 spans 12 amino acids. The chain's CDR3 is CASREDYNEQFF. Written as DNA, the CDR3 is TGCGCCAGCAGGGAAGATTACAATGAGCAGTTCTTC.

The V gene is TRBV27, the J gene TRBJ2-5, with D perhaps matching TRBD1 (5 bases). Trimming pared 4 bases from V and 5 bases from J, leaving 17 bases between. Germline assignment: CDR1 MNHEY and CDR2 SMNVEV (reference sequence). The CDR3 runs 15 residues. The CDR3 sequence is CASSSSPQNRETQYF. For the CDR3, the DNA is TGTGCCAGCAGTTCTTCCCCCCAGAACAGGGAGACCCAGTACTTC.

The rearrangement uses TRBV5-1 and TRBJ2-7, with D possibly TRBD1 on 6 matching bases. The V end lost 4 bases, the J end lost 4 bases, and 21 bases lay between the germline ends. The CDR3 consists of 16 residues. Germline lookup yields CDR1 SGHRS and CDR2 YFSETQ. CDR3 sequence: CASSKTTGTRNYEQYF. CDR3 nucleotide sequence: TGCGCCAGCAGCAAAACCACCGGGACAAGAAATTACGAGCAGTACTTC. The full variable domain, in which reference TRBV5-1 and TRBJ2-7 provide the parts outside the CDR3, is KAGVTQTPRYLIKTRGQQVTLSCSPISGHRSVSWYQQTPGQGLQFLFEYFSETQRNKGNFPGRFSGRQFSNSRSEMNVSTLELGDSALYLCASSKTTGTRNYEQYFGPGTRLTVT.

V usage is TRBV11-3 and J usage is TRBJ2-1, with D maybe TRBD2 (5 bases). The CDR3 covers 13 residues. V lost 5 bases to trimming and J lost 7 bases, with 12 bases between them. Germline V lookup: CDR1 SGHNT, CDR2 YENEEA. CDR3 sequence reads: CASSLPPGNEQFF. The CDR3 DNA reads as TGTGCCAGCAGCCTGCCCCCGGGGAATGAGCAGTTCTTC.

V usage is TRBV10-2 and J usage is TRBJ2-5; 13 positions match TRBD2. Losses at the gene ends were 3 bases for V and 4 bases for J; bases not matched to a gene: 2. The germline V gene encodes CDR1 WSHSY and CDR2 SAAADI. This CDR3 has 15 residues. As DNA, the CDR3 is TGCGCCAGCAGTGAACTAGCGGGGGGGCGAGAGACCCAGTACTTC. Its translation: CASSELAGGRETQYF.

The J gene is TRBJ2-1, the V gene TRBV10-3; 9 nucleotides match TRBD1. This CDR3 has 14 residues. The V gene's germline CDR1 is ENHRY and CDR2 SYGVKD. V shed 6 bases and J 7 bases; nucleotides not matched to a gene: 7. The CDR3 sequence: CAISSRQGENEQFF. The CDR3 coding sequence is TGTGCCATCAGCTCGAGACAGGGGGAGAATGAGCAGTTCTTC.

This chain joins TRBV6-5 and TRBJ1-6, with D possibly TRBD1 on 6 matching bases. V lost 6 bases and J 7 bases, leaving 10 bases between the germline ends. This CDR3 spans 13 amino acids. The germline V gene encodes CDR1 MNHEY and CDR2 SVGAGI. CDR3 sequence: CASRTGRNSPLHF. DNA for the CDR3: TGTGCCAGCAGAACAGGGCGCAATTCACCCCTCCACTTT.

CDR3 sequence: CASSYPQRDQPQHF. The CDR3 DNA reads as TGTGCCAGCAGTTACCCCCAGCGGGATCAGCCCCAGCATTTT. The gene calls are TRBV6-6 and TRBJ1-5; the D is unclear. The CDR3 has 14 residues. Germline V gene sequence: CDR1 MNHNY, CDR2 SVGAGI (reference sequence). V lost 2 bases, J lost 5 bases, and 10 bases lay in between.

The rearrangement links TRBV5-5 to TRBJ2-1, with 10 bases that match TRBD2. The V gene end was trimmed by 1 base and the J gene end by 2 bases; junction bases not matched to a gene: 12. The CDR3 is 19 amino acids. Germline V gives CDR1 SGHKS, CDR2 YYEKEE (reference sequence). The CDR3 here is CASSLRLAGGKGTYNEQFF. The DNA of the CDR3 is TGTGCCAGCAGCTTGCGATTAGCGGGAGGAAAGGGAACCTACAATGAGCAGTTCTTC.